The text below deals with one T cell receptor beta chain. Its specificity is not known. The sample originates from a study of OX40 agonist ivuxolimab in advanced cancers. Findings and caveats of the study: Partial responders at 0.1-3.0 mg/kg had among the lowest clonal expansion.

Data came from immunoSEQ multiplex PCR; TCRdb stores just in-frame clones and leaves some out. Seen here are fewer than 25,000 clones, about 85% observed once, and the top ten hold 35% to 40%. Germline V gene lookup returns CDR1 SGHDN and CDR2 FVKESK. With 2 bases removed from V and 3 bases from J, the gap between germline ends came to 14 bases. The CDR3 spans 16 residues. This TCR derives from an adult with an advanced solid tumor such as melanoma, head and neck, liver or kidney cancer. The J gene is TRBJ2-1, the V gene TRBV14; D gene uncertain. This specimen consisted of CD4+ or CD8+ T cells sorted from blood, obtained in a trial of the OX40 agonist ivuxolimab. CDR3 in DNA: TGTGCCAGCAGCCAAACGAAGACTTTTGGCTACAATGAGCAGTTCTTC. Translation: CASSQTKTFGYNEQFF.